Presented here are 23 T cell receptor beta chains from one specimen sequenced in a study of CD8 T cells in ankylosing spondylitis. MiXCR was run by TCRdb on the 5' RACE reads, yielding one entry per CDR3 protein. The repertoire consists of 200,000 to 250,000 distinct CDR3 sequences, with roughly a tenth occurring once and the leading ten covering about 2.5%. Sequencing used blood, either unsorted or a sorted T cell fraction (not recorded which). The receptors were gathered from a male donor with ankylosing spondylitis or in good health (not recorded which).

Ten or more counts support this clonotype. This chain connects TRBV5-1 to TRBJ1-5, with 9 nucleotides matching TRBD1. V trimming: 4 bases; J trimming: 5 bases; junction bases outside the gene matches: 7. Germline loops: CDR1 SGHRS, CDR2 YFSETQ. The CDR3 spans 15 residues. CDR3 in DNA: TGCGCCAGCAGCCCGGGACAGGGCGCATATCAGCCCCAGCATTTT. Encoded protein: CASSPGQGAYQPQHF.

The chain uses TRBV29-1 and TRBJ1-2; D gene uncertain. Germline values: CDR1 SQVTM, CDR2 ANQGSEA. V was pared by 7 bases and J by 4 bases, with 10 bases between. CDR3 length: 11 amino acids. CDR3 residues: CSGLGAYGYTF. The CDR3 DNA sequence: TGCAGCGGGCTCGGCGCCTATGGCTACACCTTC.

Concerning this clonotype: One junction end does not reproduce the germline sequence, and a read error may be involved. The chain carries TRBV4-2 and TRBJ2-1; maybe TRBD1 (6 bases). The CDR3 length is 13 residues. Germline V gene sequence: CDR1 LGHNA, CDR2 YNFKEQ. The CDR3 coding sequence is TGTGCCAGCAGCCAAGGGGGGCCAAATGCGCAGTTCTTC. Translated: CASSQGGPNAQFF.

This clonotype has at least ten counts. The CDR3 spells CASSKRGRPTYEQYF. CDR3 bases: TGTGCCAGCAGCAAACGAGGGAGACCTACCTACGAGCAGTACTTC. The chain joins TRBV21-1 to TRBJ2-7; the table names TRBD2, a call not compared with the DNA. TRBV21-1 is an annotated pseudogene. The CDR3 contains 15 residues.

This clonotype was found many times. DNA of the CDR3: TGCGCCAGCAGCTTGGGGACAGGGCCCTACAATGAGCAGTTCTTC. Protein sequence: CASSLGTGPYNEQFF. The V call is TRBV5-1, the J call TRBJ2-1, with TRBD1 identical over 8 bases. The germline V gene has CDR1 SGHRS and CDR2 YFSETQ. V lost 0 bases, J lost 2 bases, and 1 base stayed unmatched. The CDR3 contains 15 residues.

This clonotype appeared a few times. V is TRBV7-9 and J is TRBJ2-5; D unresolved. The CDR3 has 12 residues. The V end lost 4 bases, the J end lost 4 bases, and 7 bases lay between the germline ends. Germline V gives CDR1 SEHNR, CDR2 FQNEAQ (reference sequence). Here the CDR3 DNA reads TGTGCCAGCAGCTACGTAGGAGAGACCCAGTACTTC. Its translation: CASSYVGETQYF.

In this sample, this clonotype turned up many times. The gene calls are TRBV20-1 and TRBJ1-5, with D perhaps matching TRBD1 (6 bases). This CDR3 has 13 residues. V dropped 4 bases and J dropped 1 base, with 8 bases sitting between them. Germline CDR1 is DFQATT and CDR2 is SNEGSKA (reference sequence). CDR3: CSATDSSNQPQHF. Here the CDR3 DNA reads TGCAGTGCTACGGACAGCAGCAATCAGCCCCAGCATTTT.

Many counts were recorded for this clonotype. The chain joins TRBV4-2 to TRBJ2-5, with 9 nucleotides matching TRBD2. The CDR3 is 16 amino acids. The germline V gene encodes CDR1 LGHNA and CDR2 YNFKEQ. The trim removed 0 bases at V and 5 bases at J, leaving 7 bases unmatched. Written as DNA, the CDR3 is TGTGCCAGCAGCCAAGATCAGGGCGGGGGGGCGGAGACCCAGTACTTC. Translating gives CASSQDQGGGAETQYF.

This clonotype was found a few times. V is TRBV9 and J is TRBJ2-1; 11 bases map to TRBD2. The CDR3 runs to 18 residues. Germline V gene lookup returns CDR1 SGDLS and CDR2 YYNGEE. J gave up 8 bases and V 0 bases, and 13 bases lay outside the gene matches. CDR3 nucleotides: TGTGCCAGCAGCGTAGGTCCTTTTACTAGCGGGAGTGGAGATGAGCAGTTCTTC. Amino acids: CASSVGPFTSGSGDEQFF.

Concerning this clonotype: A much larger clone differs from this one at a single base, so this may be a read error. V is TRBV7-9 and J is TRBJ1-5, with D perhaps matching TRBD1 (6 bases). Per germline, CDR1 SEHNR and CDR2 FQNEAQ (reference sequence). CDR3 size: 13 residues. CDR3 region: CVSSAAGDQPQHF. CDR3 nucleotide sequence: TGTGTCAGCAGCGCAGCAGGGGATCAGCCCCAGCATTTT.

A few counts support this clonotype. J is TRBJ2-7 and V is TRBV18; D unresolved. The CDR3 sequence is 12 residues long. Germline assignment: CDR1 KGHSH and CDR2 LQKENI. The V gene lost 5 bases and the J gene lost 0 bases, with 5 bases spanning the gap. CDR3 in DNA: TGTGCCAGCTCAGCTTCCTCCTACGAGCAGTACTTC. It is translated as CASSASSYEQYF.

This sequence joins TRBV7-2 and TRBJ1-2, with 8 bases matching TRBD1. V dropped 5 bases and J dropped 2; count of bases not matched to a gene: 4. This CDR3 is 14 amino acids long. The germline CDR1 and CDR2 sequences are SGHTA and FQGNSA. In nucleotides, the CDR3 is TGTGCCAGCAGCCCCTGGGACAGGAACTATGGCTACACCTTC. Translated: CASSPWDRNYGYTF.

This clonotype has ten or more counts. The J gene is TRBJ1-1, the V gene TRBV25-1; D call uncertain. V was trimmed by 0 bases and J by 4 bases, leaving 9 bases between them. The CDR3 loop spans 14 amino acids. CDR1 is MGHDK and CDR2 is SYGVNS in the germline V gene. In DNA, the CDR3 is TGTGCCAGCAGTGAATACGGGATAGGCACTGAAGCTTTCTTT. Translated: CASSEYGIGTEAFF.

This clonotype came up many times. The V and J genes are TRBV30 and TRBJ1-1; D perhaps matches TRBD1 (6 bases). V lost 2 bases, J lost 6 bases, and 10 bases lay in between. Germline-derived CDR1 and CDR2 are GTSNPN and SVGIG (reference sequence). CDR3 length: 12 amino acids. The CDR3 spells CAWSWTEAEAFF. The CDR3 region has the DNA TGTGCCTGGAGTTGGACAGAGGCTGAAGCTTTCTTT.

In this sample, this clonotype turned up many times. The rearrangement joins TRBV11-2 to TRBJ1-5; perhaps TRBD1 as D (5 bases). The CDR3 spans 17 residues. The germline V gene has CDR1 SGHAT and CDR2 FQNNGV. Trimming removed 5 bases from V and 0 bases from J, with 17 bases in between. The CDR3 DNA is TGTGCCAGCAGCATGGGACGGAACGATTATAGCAATCAGCCCCAGCATTTT. Its protein product is CASSMGRNDYSNQPQHF. Complete variable domain (other parts from reference TRBV11-2 and TRBJ1-5): EAGVAQSPRYKIIEKRQSVAFWCNPISGHATLYWYQQILGQGPKLLIQFQNNGVVDDSQLPKDRFSAERLKGVDSTLKIQPAKLEDSAVYLCASSMGRNDYSNQPQHFGDGTRLSIL.

This clonotype was counted ten times or more. This sequence joins TRBV27 and TRBJ2-7; 8 bases fit TRBD1. J lost 3 bases, V lost 1 base, and 2 bases had no gene match. The CDR3 has 14 amino acids. The germline CDR1 and CDR2 sequences are MNHEY and SMNVEV (reference sequence). CDR3 DNA: TGTGCCAGCAGTTTATTGGGGACAGGCTACGAGCAGTACTTC. This translates into CASSLLGTGYEQYF.

This clonotype was detected ten times or more. At one end, the junction sequence differs from germline, possibly due to a read error. The V and J genes are TRBV5-1 and TRBJ2-1; D is unclear. This CDR3 is built from 15 residues. Germline CDR1 reads SGHRS; CDR2 reads YFSETQ. CDR3 region: CASSLGYDSNNEQFF. The CDR3, as DNA: TGCGCCAGCAGCTTGGGGTACGACTCCAACAATGAGCAGTTCTTC.

With respect to this clonotype: A much more abundant neighbour one base away suggests this may be a read error. The chain has TRBV6-5 and TRBJ2-1, with 13 positions matching TRBD2. Per germline, CDR1 MNHEY and CDR2 SVGAGI. This CDR3 is 16 amino acids long. Here the CDR3 DNA reads TGTGTCAGCAGTTGGACTAGCGGGAGCTCCTACAATGAGCAGTTCTTC. This encodes CVSSWTSGSSYNEQFF.

This clonotype was counted at least ten times. V usage is TRBV10-3 and J usage is TRBJ1-1; D unresolved. Deletions cut 8 bases from V and 2 bases from J, with 12 bases between. The germline V gene encodes CDR1 ENHRY and CDR2 SYGVKD. This CDR3 is built from 13 residues. In DNA form, the CDR3 reads TGTGCCATCGTATCAAGGGAAAACACTGAAGCTTTCTTT. Protein product: CAIVSRENTEAFF.

CDR3 sequence (DNA): TGTGCCAGCAGCTCTTTCAGGGGAAAGAACACTGAAGCTTTCTTT. This codes for CASSSFRGKNTEAFF. The chain has TRBV11-3 and TRBJ1-1, with D perhaps TRBD1 (6 bases). The CDR3 runs to 15 residues. The germline V gene has CDR1 SGHNT and CDR2 YENEEA. V shed 4 bases and J shed 1 base, with 13 bases lying between them.

This CDR3 is CAWSEQAQETQYF. CDR3 bases: TGTGCCTGGAGTGAACAGGCTCAAGAGACCCAGTACTTC. The V gene is TRBV30, the J gene TRBJ2-5; D may be TRBD1 (5 bases). CDR3 size: 13 residues. Germline V gives CDR1 GTSNPN, CDR2 SVGIG (reference sequence). Trimming removed 1 base at V and 2 bases at J, with 8 bases between.

This clonotype has a handful of counts. A much bigger clone sits one base away, suggesting this may be a read error. DNA for the CDR3: TGCAGTGCTAGAACAGGGAACCGCTGTGGCTACACCTTC. Its translation is CSARTGNRCGYTF. The rearrangement links TRBV20-1 to TRBJ1-2; D is perhaps TRBD1 (6 bases). CDR3 length: 13 residues. Trimming pared 2 bases from V and 7 bases from J, leaving 14 bases between. Germline lookup yields CDR1 DFQATT and CDR2 SNEGSKA (reference sequence).

This clonotype was picked up a small number of times. V and J are TRBV10-1 and TRBJ2-5; a possible D gene is TRBD1 (5 bases). Trimming took 2 bases from V and 4 from J, leaving 8 bases between them. The germline CDR1 and CDR2 sequences are WNHNN and SYGVQD (reference sequence). CDR3 length: 13 residues. The chain's CDR3 is CASSEGARETQYF. Written as DNA, the CDR3 is TGCGCCAGCAGTGAGGGGGCCCGAGAGACCCAGTACTTC.